This T cell receptor (beta chain) was recorded in a study of blood T cell repertoires in COVID-19. Looking at the study overall: Material from acute and convalescent COVID-19 was sourced from the United States, Italy and Spain.

Original data processing: Researchers report that nucleated cell counts were estimated from reference gene primer amplification. Clones were sequenced by immunoSEQ multiplex PCR, and TCRdb holds only the in-frame ones, with some missing. V, J and clone size were drawn from that table, and D and trimming were deduced from the DNA. The table shows roughly 200,000 clones, with around 89% occurring only once. The CDR3 is 15 residues long. Trimming at V came to 0 bases and at J to 6 bases, leaving 3 bases not matched to a gene. Germline loops: CDR1 SGDLS, CDR2 YYNGEE. This receptor was obtained from a man between 35 and 55 years old with active or convalescent COVID-19. The chain couples TRBV9 to TRBJ2-1; 10 bases align to TRBD2. Sequencing used peripheral blood. The CDR3 nucleotides read TGTGCCAGCAGCGTAGACCCTAGCGGGAGCAATGAGCAGTTCTTC. It translates to CASSVDPSGSNEQFF.